A selection of T cell receptor beta chains follows, all from one sample in a study of T cells after yellow fever vaccination. MiXCR, applied by TCRdb to the 5' RACE reads, yields one record per CDR3 protein. Among approximately 330,000 distinct CDR3 sequences, approximately 4% were seen once, and the ten largest hold 20% to 25%. The starting material was PBMCs, obtained 5 days after the yellow fever booster vaccination. The receptors stem from a man aged 18 to 30 who received the YFV17D yellow fever vaccine. CDR3s include the opening cysteine and the closing phenylalanine or tryptophan. The D gene is left open where the match is weak. The size of a clone is reported for some rows only, either as once, few or many, or as a class for expanded clones.

cdr3_nt cdr3_aa v_call d_call j_call clone_size
TGTGCCAGCAGCTTGGGGATACCTGAAACCGGGGAGCTGTTTTTT CASSLGIPETGELFF TRBV5-8 - TRBJ2-2 once
TGTGCCAGCAGCATAGAGGGGGGGCTAGTGGATACGCAGTATTTT CASSIEGGLVDTQYF TRBV9 - TRBJ2-3 -
TGCAGCGTTGTTGGGGAAGCGAACACCGGGGAGCTGTTTTTT CSVVGEANTGELFF TRBV29-1 - TRBJ2-2 -
TGTGCCAGCAGTTACAGGGGGACAGGTGGGCAGCCCCAGCATTTT CASSYRGTGGQPQHF TRBV6-5 TRBD1 TRBJ1-5 many
TGTGCCAGCACCGAGATCGGGGCCGATACGCAGTATTTT CASTEIGADTQYF TRBV6-5 - TRBJ2-3 many
TGTGCCAGCAGCTCGGGAGGACAGCCATACAATGAGCAGTTCTTC CASSSGGQPYNEQFF TRBV7-7 - TRBJ2-1 few
TGTGCCAGCTCACCACTCCCCCCAGGGGAGCTGTTTTTT CASSPLPPGELFF TRBV18 - TRBJ2-2 few
TGTGCCATCAGTGGCAGGGTCGACACTGAAGCTTTCTTT CAISGRVDTEAFF TRBV10-3 - TRBJ1-1 many
TGCAGCGTGTGGGGACAGGGTGGGTCTGAAGCTTTCTTT CSVWGQGGSEAFF TRBV29-1 TRBD1 TRBJ1-1 many
TGCAGTGCTAGTCTGACAGGGGGTCCCTACGAGCAGTACTTC CSASLTGGPYEQYF TRBV20-1 TRBD1 TRBJ2-7 -
TGCGCCAGCAGTGAGGGGAGAGAAGCTTTCTTT CASSEGREAFF TRBV10-1 - TRBJ1-1 few